The 4 T cell receptor beta chains given below trace back to one sample, sequenced in a study of T cell responses to AZD1222 COVID-19 vaccine. Sequencing was performed with immunoSEQ multiplex PCR; in TCRdb, only in-frame clones are kept and a portion is missing. The repertoire holds roughly 50,000 clones, about 86% seen once, with 6.5% to 8.5% in the top ten. The sample here was peripheral blood, taken 28 days after the second AZD1222 dose. The origin of the receptors is an adult who received the AZD1222 COVID-19 vaccine.

V gene TRBV5-6 combines with J gene TRBJ2-7; 7 nucleotides align to TRBD1. Germline V gene data show CDR1 as SGHDT and CDR2 as YYEEEE. This CDR3 region has 13 residues. The trim removed 4 bases at V and 2 bases at J, leaving 3 bases unmatched. CDR3 DNA: TGTGCCAGCAGCACGGGACAGCCCTACGAGCAGTACTTC. This encodes CASSTGQPYEQYF.

The J gene is TRBJ1-3, the V gene TRBV3-1 (or the pseudogene TRBV3-2); D gene uncertain. V lost 1 base to trimming and J lost 3 bases, with 13 bases between them. This CDR3 is 16 amino acids long. Germline V gene lookup returns CDR1 LGHDT and CDR2 YNNKEL (reference sequence). CDR3 coding DNA: TGTGCCAGCAGCCAAGGACCCGGGCCGCTTGGAAACACCATATATTTT. Translated: CASSQGPGPLGNTIYF.

This clone was counted a few times. V and J are TRBV10-3 and TRBJ2-3; D is undetermined. V shed 0 bases and J shed 3 bases, with 1 base lying between them. The CDR3 has 12 amino acids. Germline lookup yields CDR1 ENHRY and CDR2 SYGVKD. The CDR3 DNA sequence: TGTGCCATCAGTGAGTCAACAGATACGCAGTATTTT. Translation: CAISESTDTQYF.

J is TRBJ2-1 and V is TRBV27; D is perhaps TRBD2 (6 bases). Germline CDR1 MNHEY, CDR2 SMNVEV (reference sequence). The ends were cut back, 4 bases at V and 7 bases at J, with 11 bases in the middle. CDR3 size: 13 residues. CDR3 loop: CASSSGVRNEQFF. CDR3 DNA sequence: TGTGCCAGCAGTTCGGGAGTGAGGAATGAGCAGTTCTTC.